Here is one T cell receptor beta chain with its context. The repertoire was sequenced with immunoSEQ multiplex PCR; TCRdb's copy has only in-frame clones and lacks some. The sample includes approximately 70,000 clones, roughly nine tenths of them seen just once. The data were obtained in a study of blood T cell repertoires in COVID-19. Study-level background: Acute and convalescent COVID-19 samples came from the United States, Italy and Spain.

The V gene's germline CDR1 is SGDLS and CDR2 YYNGEE. This CDR3 region has 13 residues. Between the trimmed V and J ends, which lost 4 bases and 5 bases, there was a span of 12 bases. This TCR came from a man aged 65 to 79 with active COVID-19. The sample taken for sequencing was peripheral blood. J is TRBJ1-1 and V is TRBV9; possible D gene TRBD1, 5 bases. CDR3 residues: CASSRGAATEAFF. The CDR3 nucleotides are TGTGCCAGCAGCCGTGGGGCCGCGACTGAAGCTTTCTTT.